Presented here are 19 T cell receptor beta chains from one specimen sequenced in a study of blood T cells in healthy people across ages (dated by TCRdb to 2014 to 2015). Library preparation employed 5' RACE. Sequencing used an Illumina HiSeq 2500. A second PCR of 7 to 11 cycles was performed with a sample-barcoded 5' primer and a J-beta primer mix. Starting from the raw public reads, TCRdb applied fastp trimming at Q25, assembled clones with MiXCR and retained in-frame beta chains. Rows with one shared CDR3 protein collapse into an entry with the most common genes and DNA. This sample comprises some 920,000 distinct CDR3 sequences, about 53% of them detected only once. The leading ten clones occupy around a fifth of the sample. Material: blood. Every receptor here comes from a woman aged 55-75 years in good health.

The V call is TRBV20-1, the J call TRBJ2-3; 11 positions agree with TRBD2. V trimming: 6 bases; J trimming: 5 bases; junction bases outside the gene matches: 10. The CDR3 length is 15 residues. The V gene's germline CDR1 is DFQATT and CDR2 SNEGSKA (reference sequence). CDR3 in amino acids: CSAAPGLAAVDTQYF. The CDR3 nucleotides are TGCAGTGCAGCCCCGGGACTAGCGGCTGTAGATACGCAGTATTTT.

The CDR3, as DNA: TGTGCCAGCAGCCTCAGACCCTACTACGAGCAGTACTTC. The encoded protein is CASSLRPYYEQYF. The chain recombines TRBV2 with TRBJ2-7; D gene uncertain. The CDR3 is 13 residues long. Per germline, CDR1 SNHLY and CDR2 FYNNEI. V lost 6 bases and J lost 3, with 12 bases in between.

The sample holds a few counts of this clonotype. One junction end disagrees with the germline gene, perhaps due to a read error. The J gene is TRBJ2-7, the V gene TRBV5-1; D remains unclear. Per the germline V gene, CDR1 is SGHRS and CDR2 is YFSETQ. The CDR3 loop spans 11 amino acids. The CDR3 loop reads CASSLGYERYF. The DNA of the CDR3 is TGCGCCAGCAGCTTAGGTTACGAGCGGTACTTC.

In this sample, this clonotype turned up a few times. CDR3 protein: CASSPKSVAGGWGQYF. CDR3 sequence (DNA): TGTGCCAGCAGCCCTAAGTCGGTAGCGGGAGGTTGGGGGCAGTATTTT. V and J are TRBV7-6 and TRBJ2-3; 10 nucleotides line up with TRBD2. The ends lost 5 bases at V and 11 bases at J; junction bases unmatched: 16. This CDR3 contains 16 residues. Per the germline V gene, CDR1 is SGHVS and CDR2 is FNYEAQ.

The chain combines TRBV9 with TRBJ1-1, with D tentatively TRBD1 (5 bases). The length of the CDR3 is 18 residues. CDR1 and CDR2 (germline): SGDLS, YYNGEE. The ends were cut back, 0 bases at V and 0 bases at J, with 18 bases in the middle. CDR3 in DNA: TGTGCCAGCAGCGTAGACCCGGCGGGGACCACTTTGAACACTGAAGCTTTCTTT. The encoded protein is CASSVDPAGTTLNTEAFF.

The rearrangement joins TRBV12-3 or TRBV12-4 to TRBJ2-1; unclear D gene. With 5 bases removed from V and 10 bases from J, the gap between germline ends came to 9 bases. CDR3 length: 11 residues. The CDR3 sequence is CASSARYEQFF. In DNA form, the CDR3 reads TGTGCCAGCAGTGCAAGATACGAGCAGTTCTTC.

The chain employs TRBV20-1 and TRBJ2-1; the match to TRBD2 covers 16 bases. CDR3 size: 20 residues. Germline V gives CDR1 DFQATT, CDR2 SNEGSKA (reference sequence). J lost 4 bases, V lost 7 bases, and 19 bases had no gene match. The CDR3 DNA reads TGCAGTGTTAGGGGCGTTTCGGGACTAGCGGGAGGGCCGAGGTACAATGAGCAGTTCTTC. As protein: CSVRGVSGLAGGPRYNEQFF.

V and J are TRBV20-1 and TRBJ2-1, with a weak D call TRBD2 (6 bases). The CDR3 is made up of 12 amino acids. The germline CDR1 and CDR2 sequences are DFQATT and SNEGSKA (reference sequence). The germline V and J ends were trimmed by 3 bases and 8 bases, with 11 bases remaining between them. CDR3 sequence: CSARRDSYEQFF. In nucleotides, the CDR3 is TGCAGTGCTAGGCGGGACTCCTATGAGCAGTTCTTC.

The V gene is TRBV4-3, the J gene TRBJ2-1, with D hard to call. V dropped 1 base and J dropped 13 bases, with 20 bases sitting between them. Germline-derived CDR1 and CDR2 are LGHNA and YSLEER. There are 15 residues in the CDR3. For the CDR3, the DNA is TGCGCCAGCAGCCAAGTCTCAAGGGTCTCCTCGGAACAGTTCTTC. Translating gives CASSQVSRVSSEQFF.

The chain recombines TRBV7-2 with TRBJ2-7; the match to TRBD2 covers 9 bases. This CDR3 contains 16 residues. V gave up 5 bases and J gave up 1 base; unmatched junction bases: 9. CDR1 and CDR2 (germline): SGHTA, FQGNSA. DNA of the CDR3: TGTGCCAGCAGCCCGGGCGGTAGCGGGAGATCCTACGAGCAGTACTTC. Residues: CASSPGGSGRSYEQYF.

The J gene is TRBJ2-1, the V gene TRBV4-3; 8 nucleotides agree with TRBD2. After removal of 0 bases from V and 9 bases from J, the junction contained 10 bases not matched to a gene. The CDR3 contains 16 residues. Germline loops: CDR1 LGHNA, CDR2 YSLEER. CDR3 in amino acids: CASSQDGRGRKVEQFF. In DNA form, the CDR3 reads TGCGCCAGCAGCCAAGATGGGCGCGGGAGGAAGGTTGAGCAGTTCTTC.

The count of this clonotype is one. CDR3 DNA: TGTGCCAGCAGCTTGCGAACCGCGGTAGGAAAACTGTTTTTT. Protein sequence: CASSLRTAVGKLFF. The chain recombines TRBV5-6 with TRBJ1-4; D unresolved. V gave up 1 base and J gave up 10 bases, with 14 bases separating them. CDR1 is SGHDT, CDR2 YYEEEE, per germline. The CDR3 runs to 14 residues.

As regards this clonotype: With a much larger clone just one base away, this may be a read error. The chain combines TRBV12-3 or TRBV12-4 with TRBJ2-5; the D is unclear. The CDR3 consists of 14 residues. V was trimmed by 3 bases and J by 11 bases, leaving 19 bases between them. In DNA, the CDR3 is TGTGCCAGCAGTTTCGCCCGGACGAAAAATGAGCAGTACTTC. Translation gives CASSFARTKNEQYF.

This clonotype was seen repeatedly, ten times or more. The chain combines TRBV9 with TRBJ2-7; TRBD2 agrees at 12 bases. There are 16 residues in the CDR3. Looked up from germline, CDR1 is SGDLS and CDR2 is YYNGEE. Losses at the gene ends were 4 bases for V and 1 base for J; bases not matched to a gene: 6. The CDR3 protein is CASSSPSGGVSYEQYF. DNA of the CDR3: TGTGCCAGCAGCTCCCCTAGCGGGGGGGTATCCTACGAGCAGTACTTC.

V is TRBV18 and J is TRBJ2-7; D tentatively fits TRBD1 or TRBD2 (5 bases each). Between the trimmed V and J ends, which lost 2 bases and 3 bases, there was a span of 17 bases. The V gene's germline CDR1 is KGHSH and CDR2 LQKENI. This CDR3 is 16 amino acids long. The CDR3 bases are TGTGCCAGCTCACCAGGCCGGGACCTTAATATCTACGAGCAGTACTTC. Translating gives CASSPGRDLNIYEQYF.

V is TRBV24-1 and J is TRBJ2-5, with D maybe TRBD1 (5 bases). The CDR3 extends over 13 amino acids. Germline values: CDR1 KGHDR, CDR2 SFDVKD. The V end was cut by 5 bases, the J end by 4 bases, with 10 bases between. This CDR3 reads CATSVDSGETQYF. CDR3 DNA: TGTGCCACCAGTGTTGACAGTGGAGAGACCCAGTACTTC.

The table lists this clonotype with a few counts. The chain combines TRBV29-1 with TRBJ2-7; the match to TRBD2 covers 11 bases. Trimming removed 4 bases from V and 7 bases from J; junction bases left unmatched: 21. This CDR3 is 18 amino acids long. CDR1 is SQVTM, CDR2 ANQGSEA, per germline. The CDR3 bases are TGCAGCGTTGTACGGCTAGCGGGAGGAAAGGAGGGCGTGTGGGAGCAGTACTTC. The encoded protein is CSVVRLAGGKEGVWEQYF.

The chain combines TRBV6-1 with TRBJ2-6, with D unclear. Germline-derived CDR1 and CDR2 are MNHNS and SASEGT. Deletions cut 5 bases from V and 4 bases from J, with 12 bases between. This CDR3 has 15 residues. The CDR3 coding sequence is TGTGCCAGCAGTCCCGTATGGGAAGGGGCCAACGTCCTGACTTTC. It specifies CASSPVWEGANVLTF.

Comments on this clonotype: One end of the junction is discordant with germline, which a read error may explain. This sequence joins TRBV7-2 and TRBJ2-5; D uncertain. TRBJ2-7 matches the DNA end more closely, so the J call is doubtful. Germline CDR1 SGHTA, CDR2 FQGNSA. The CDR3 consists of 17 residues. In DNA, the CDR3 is TGTGCCGGCAGCTTTAGGTCAGCTGGGGAAACGAACTACGAGCAGTACTTC. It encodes CAGSFRSAGETNYEQYF.